This TCR beta chain emerged from a study of cytomegalovirus exposure and HLA in healthy donors. Study context: Earlier sequencing of 150 million to 200 million T cells yielded approximately 100 million unique TCR beta sequences. Findings of the study overall: A later analysis showed TCR association rates differing by HLA locus, peaking at DRB1 and lowest at HLA-C. Accurate prediction of HLA-A and HLA-B alleles (for most subjects) was reportedly achieved from TCR beta sequences. In vitro assays verified that three CMV-associated chains recognized CMV antigens specifically.

This CDR3 contains 15 residues. Losses at the gene ends were 10 bases for V and 4 bases for J; bases not matched to a gene: 10. Germline V CDR1 and CDR2: MDHEN, SYDVKM. A multiplex PCR was run with 60 Vbeta primers and 13 Jbeta primers. Repertoires were generated with immunoSEQ multiplex PCR, while TCRdb's copy carries only in-frame clones and drops some. The repertoire consists of over 70,000 clones, with 70% to 85% occurring once and the leading ten covering about a fifth. Remarks on this clone: Antigen: not known.

The TCR originated in a man between 25 and 39 years old in good health and CMV-seropositive. Material for sequencing was PBMCs. The gene calls are TRBV28 and TRBJ1-4; 9 bases align to TRBD1. The CDR3 sequence is CATRAGTGNNEKLFF. CDR3 DNA sequence: TGTGCCACCCGAGCCGGGACAGGGAATAATGAAAAACTGTTTTTT.